The 19 T cell receptor beta chains presented below share a single source sample, sequenced in a study of blood T cell repertoires in COVID-19. Assay: immunoSEQ multiplex PCR; the TCRdb copy retains only in-frame clones and omits some. The data hold around 210,000 clones, with nearly 90% observed a single time. The sequenced sample was peripheral blood. The receptor source for this set is a man aged 45-65 years with COVID-19, enrolled during active disease.

The genes are TRBV5-1 and TRBJ2-1, with D uncertain. Trimming took 4 bases from V and 0 from J, leaving 8 bases between them. The CDR3 sequence is 14 residues long. Germline CDR1 is SGHRS and CDR2 is YFSETQ. The DNA for the CDR3 is TGCGCCAGCAGCGTGGTCAACTCCTACAATGAGCAGTTCTTC. Its protein product is CASSVVNSYNEQFF.

The DNA of the CDR3 is TGTGCCACCCAGTTTGGAGCGGGCGATTCCGGGACCCAGTACTTC. It codes for CATQFGAGDSGTQYF. The chain has TRBV19 and TRBJ2-5, with D perhaps matching TRBD2 (6 bases). This CDR3 has 15 residues. V was pared by 10 bases and J by 7 bases, with 25 bases between. Germline CDR1 is LNHDA and CDR2 is SQIVND (reference sequence).

This chain connects TRBV18 to TRBJ1-1, with 7 nucleotides matching TRBD1. This CDR3 spans 15 amino acids. CDR1 is KGHSH and CDR2 is LQKENI in the germline V gene. Trimming at V came to 6 bases and at J to 4 bases, leaving 11 bases not matched to a gene. The CDR3 nucleotides are TGTGCCAGCTCCCACGACAGGGCTGGGATCACTGAAGCTTTCTTT. It translates to CASSHDRAGITEAFF.

The chain is built from TRBV12-3 or TRBV12-4 and TRBJ2-7; unclear D gene. Trimming left V 0 bases short and J 2 bases short, with 5 bases between. CDR3 length: 13 residues. DNA for the CDR3: TGTGCCAGCAGTTTAGCCCAGGCCTACGAGCAGTACTTC. As protein: CASSLAQAYEQYF.

The chain recombines TRBV30 with TRBJ2-1; D is ambiguous. CDR1 and CDR2 from the germline V gene are GTSNPN and SVGIG (reference sequence). CDR3 length: 14 amino acids. The germline V and J ends were trimmed by 4 bases and 0 bases, with 10 bases remaining between them. The CDR3 spells CAWTTVGSYNEQFF. DNA of the CDR3: TGTGCCTGGACTACAGTGGGCTCCTACAATGAGCAGTTCTTC.

The gene calls are TRBV4-2 and TRBJ1-1, with D uncertain. Germline V lookup: CDR1 LGHNA, CDR2 YNFKEQ. V was clipped by 5 bases and J by 3 bases, with 13 bases between them. The CDR3 contains 14 residues. CDR3 protein: CASSDRPEHTEAFF. CDR3 nucleotide sequence: TGTGCCAGCAGCGACCGACCGGAGCACACTGAAGCTTTCTTT.

This chain uses TRBV13 with TRBJ2-5; TRBD2 agrees at 11 bases. Germline loops: CDR1 PRHDT, CDR2 FYEKMQ (reference sequence). With 2 bases clipped from V and 4 bases from J, the junction kept 6 bases outside the gene matches. CDR3 size: 16 residues. The CDR3 reads CASSLLASGGLETQYF. CDR3 sequence (DNA): TGTGCCAGCAGCTTATTGGCTAGCGGGGGGCTAGAGACCCAGTACTTC.

This sequence joins TRBV7-2 and TRBJ2-7; 9 nucleotides match TRBD2. CDR3 length equals 18 residues. Germline values: CDR1 SGHTA, CDR2 FQGNSA. Losses at the gene ends were 1 base for V and 4 bases for J; bases not matched to a gene: 14. CDR3 nucleotide sequence: TGTGCCAGCAGCTTAGGTATGACTAGCGGCGACCTACATTACGAGCAGTACTTC. It codes for CASSLGMTSGDLHYEQYF.

This chain connects TRBV2 to TRBJ2-7; TRBD2 agrees at 7 bases. The CDR3 is 14 residues long. Looked up from germline, CDR1 is SNHLY and CDR2 is FYNNEI. The trim removed 11 bases at V and 0 bases at J, leaving 10 bases unmatched. In DNA, the CDR3 is TGTGCCGGTGCAAGGGCGGGGGTCTCCTACGAGCAGTACTTC. Translated: CAGARAGVSYEQYF.

About this clone itself: One end of the junction does not line up with germline, which may come from a read error. V and J are TRBV13 and TRBJ2-3, with 15 positions matching TRBD2. Per germline, CDR1 PRHDT and CDR2 FYEKMQ (reference sequence). The CDR3 sequence is 19 residues long. CDR3 residues: CAGSFLRTSGRVKTDTQYF. In DNA form, the CDR3 reads TGTGCCGGCAGCTTCCTCCGGACTAGCGGGAGGGTAAAGACAGATACGCAGTATTTT.

The chain recombines TRBV4-2 with TRBJ2-1; D is unresolved. CDR1 is LGHNA, CDR2 YNFKEQ, per germline. V lost 2 bases to trimming and J lost 6 bases, with 14 bases between them. The CDR3 is 15 amino acids. The CDR3 region is CASSQLPGSSNEQFF. In DNA, the CDR3 is TGTGCCAGCAGCCAATTACCCGGGTCTAGCAATGAGCAGTTCTTC.

The chain joins TRBV10-3 to TRBJ2-2; D is unclear. CDR1 is ENHRY, CDR2 SYGVKD, per germline. The V end lost 2 bases, the J end lost 2 bases, and 12 bases lay between the germline ends. The CDR3 is 16 residues long. For the CDR3, the DNA is TGTGCCATCAGTGAGGATAGCCGGATAAACACCGGGGAGCTGTTTTTT. Its translation is CAISEDSRINTGELFF.

As regards this clone: Relative to the germline gene, one junction end is altered; a read error may explain this. The chain links TRBV30 to TRBJ2-1; 9 bases are a match to TRBD2. CDR3 size: 11 residues. Germline assignment: CDR1 GTSNPN and CDR2 SVGIG (reference sequence). DNA of the CDR3: TGTGCCGGGAGCGGGAGGCATGAGCAGTTCTTC. As protein: CAGSGRHEQFF.

The V and J genes are TRBV5-4 and TRBJ2-3, with 8 bases matching TRBD2. V shed 0 bases and J 0 bases; nucleotides not matched to a gene: 6. Germline V gene sequence: CDR1 SGHNT, CDR2 YYREEE (reference sequence). The CDR3 has 17 amino acids. Here the CDR3 DNA reads TGTGCCAGCAGCTTGGCGGGGACTAGGGGTAGCACAGATACGCAGTATTTT. This sequence encodes CASSLAGTRGSTDTQYF.

The chain links TRBV9 to TRBJ1-2; TRBD1 might be the D (5 bases). Germline V lookup: CDR1 SGDLS, CDR2 YYNGEE. The V gene lost 0 bases and the J gene lost 6 bases, with 15 bases spanning the gap. There are 15 residues in the CDR3. The CDR3 here is CASSVGGRVRDGYTF. The CDR3 nucleotides read TGTGCCAGCAGCGTAGGGGGGAGGGTTCGGGATGGCTACACCTTC. Looking up the rest from reference TRBV9 and TRBJ1-2 gives the full variable domain: DSGVTQTPKHLITATGQRVTLRCSPRSGDLSVYWYQQSLDQGLQFLIQYYNGEERAKGNILERFSAQQFPDLHSELNLSSLELGDSALYFCASSVGGRVRDGYTFGSGTRLTVV.

This sequence joins TRBV6-6 and TRBJ2-4; possible D gene TRBD2, 6 bases. The CDR3 consists of 15 residues. With 4 bases removed from V and 1 base from J, the gap between germline ends came to 11 bases. Germline-derived CDR1 and CDR2 are MNHNY and SVGAGI (reference sequence). The CDR3 bases are TGTGCCAGCAGTTCGCGGGGAGCGGCCAAAAACATTCAGTACTTC. Its translation: CASSSRGAAKNIQYF.

J is TRBJ2-6 and V is TRBV28; 7 positions match TRBD1. The germline V gene has CDR1 MDHEN and CDR2 SYDVKM. V gave up 10 bases and J gave up 0 bases; unmatched junction bases: 6. The CDR3 has 15 amino acids. The DNA for the CDR3 is TGTGCCACAAATGCAGGGGGCTCTGGGGCCAACGTCCTGACTTTC. Residues: CATNAGGSGANVLTF. Together with reference TRBV28 and TRBJ2-6, the CDR3 gives the full variable domain: DVKVTQSSRYLVKRTGEKVFLECVQDMDHENMFWYRQDPGLGLRLIYFSYDVKMKEKGDIPEGYSVSREKKERFSLILESASTNQTSMYLCATNAGGSGANVLTFGAGSRLTVL.

The genes are TRBV7-9 and TRBJ2-2; 7 bases are a match to TRBD1. The CDR3 length is 15 residues. The germline V gene encodes CDR1 SEHNR and CDR2 FQNEAQ (reference sequence). V was clipped by 8 bases and J by 8 bases; unmatched bases: 14. CDR3 sequence: CASSGDSLMVGELFF. The DNA for the CDR3 is TGTGCCAGCTCCGGGGACAGCCTTATGGTAGGGGAGCTGTTTTTT.

This clone showed up just a few times. V is TRBV7-3 and J is TRBJ2-5; the match to TRBD1 covers 8 bases. There are 14 residues in the CDR3. The germline V gene encodes CDR1 SGHTA and CDR2 FQGTGA. The ends lost 5 bases at V and 5 bases at J; junction bases unmatched: 7. DNA for the CDR3: TGTGCCAGCAGCCCAACAGGGGGTCCCGAGACCCAGTACTTC. It is translated as CASSPTGGPETQYF.